The 18 T cell receptor beta chains reported below all come from one sample, sequenced in a study of OX40 agonist ivuxolimab in advanced cancers. The repertoire was sequenced with immunoSEQ multiplex PCR; TCRdb's copy has only in-frame clones and lacks some. The sample consists of around 140,000 clones, less than 95% of them appearing once. This sample comprised CD4+ or CD8+ T cells sorted from blood, obtained in a trial of the OX40 agonist ivuxolimab. The receptors come from an adult with an advanced solid tumor such as melanoma, head and neck, liver or kidney cancer.

The V gene is TRBV7-6, the J gene TRBJ1-3; TRBD1 is a possible D gene (5 bases). This CDR3 contains 14 residues. Trimming took off 9 bases at V and 4 bases at J, with 16 bases between the two ends. Germline values: CDR1 SGHVS, CDR2 FNYEAQ. This CDR3 reads CASSQGLMGNTIYF. CDR3 DNA sequence: TGTGCCAGTTCTCAGGGTTTAATGGGAAACACCATATATTTT.

V usage is TRBV11-2 and J usage is TRBJ2-2; D gene unclear. This CDR3 has 14 residues. V lost 3 bases, J lost 2 bases, and 7 bases lay in between. Germline loops: CDR1 SGHAT, CDR2 FQNNGV. The CDR3 loop reads CASSFITNTGELFF. Here the CDR3 DNA reads TGTGCCAGCAGCTTTATAACTAACACCGGGGAGCTGTTTTTT.

The J gene is TRBJ1-4, the V gene TRBV6-5, with D possibly matching TRBD1 (5 bases). The CDR3 length is 15 residues. The ends were cut back, 4 bases at V and 8 bases at J, with 17 bases in the middle. Looked up from germline, CDR1 is MNHEY and CDR2 is SVGAGI. The CDR3 DNA is TGTGCCAGCAGTTCCCTAGGGGTGAGAAGAGAAAAACTGTTTTTT. It encodes CASSSLGVRREKLFF.

The chain links TRBV2 to TRBJ1-5; D call uncertain. Trimming cost V 7 bases and J 2 bases, with 15 bases left between them. The CDR3 sequence is 15 residues long. The germline V gene encodes CDR1 SNHLY and CDR2 FYNNEI. CDR3 in amino acids: CASTGGERRNQPQHF. The CDR3 nucleotides read TGTGCCAGCACCGGTGGAGAGCGACGCAATCAGCCCCAGCATTTT. The full variable domain, its missing parts supplied by reference TRBV2 and TRBJ1-5, is EPEVTQTPSHQVTQMGQEVILRCVPISNHLYFYWYRQILGQKVEFLVSFYNNEISEKSEIFDDQFSVERPDGSNFTLKIRSTKLEDSAMYFCASTGGERRNQPQHFGDGTRLSIL.

This clone was seen just once. V usage is TRBV11-2 and J usage is TRBJ1-2, with TRBD1 identical over 8 bases. Germline V lookup: CDR1 SGHAT, CDR2 FQNNGV. This CDR3 contains 15 residues. J gave up 8 bases and V 6 bases, and 14 bases lay outside the gene matches. The DNA for the CDR3 is TGTGCCAGCAGTTTTGACAGGGGAAGGATACGCGGCTACACCTTC. This codes for CASSFDRGRIRGYTF. The full variable domain, its missing parts supplied by reference TRBV11-2 and TRBJ1-2, is EAGVAQSPRYKIIEKRQSVAFWCNPISGHATLYWYQQILGQGPKLLIQFQNNGVVDDSQLPKDRFSAERLKGVDSTLKIQPAKLEDSAVYLCASSFDRGRIRGYTFGSGTRLTVV.

This clone was seen just once. The chain has TRBV28 and TRBJ1-5, with D possibly being TRBD1 (6 bases). V lost 6 bases and J 7 bases, leaving 16 bases between the germline ends. The CDR3 totals 14 residues. Germline values: CDR1 MDHEN, CDR2 SYDVKM. The CDR3 DNA reads as TGTGCCAGCAGCTTGGGGGCAACGGGCCAGCCCCAGCATTTT. It specifies CASSLGATGQPQHF.

This clone appeared once. This chain connects TRBV28 to TRBJ2-1; 8 bases fit TRBD1. The CDR3 spans 15 residues. V lost 6 bases to trimming and J lost 5 bases; unmatched junction nucleotides: 9. Germline V lookup: CDR1 MDHEN, CDR2 SYDVKM. The CDR3 sequence: CASSSRDRSDNEQFF. The CDR3 region has the DNA TGTGCCAGCAGCTCCCGGGACAGGTCTGACAATGAGCAGTTCTTC.

This chain uses TRBV5-1 with TRBJ2-3, with D possibly TRBD2 on 5 matching bases. Trimming removed 0 bases at V and 0 bases at J, with 11 bases between. Germline-derived CDR1 and CDR2 are SGHRS and YFSETQ. The CDR3 consists of 16 residues. As DNA, the CDR3 is TGCGCCAGCAGCTTGGGAGGGTGGGGAAGCACAGATACGCAGTATTTT. Translating it yields CASSLGGWGSTDTQYF. The full variable domain, rest sourced from reference TRBV5-1 and TRBJ2-3, is KAGVTQTPRYLIKTRGQQVTLSCSPISGHRSVSWYQQTPGQGLQFLFEYFSETQRNKGNFPGRFSGRQFSNSRSEMNVSTLELGDSALYLCASSLGGWGSTDTQYFGPGTRLTVL.

In this sample, this clone turned up a few times. The V call is TRBV7-6, the J call TRBJ1-1; unclear D gene. This CDR3 is 14 amino acids long. Trimming removed 3 bases from V and 4 bases from J, with 12 bases in between. The V gene's germline CDR1 is SGHVS and CDR2 FNYEAQ. In DNA, the CDR3 is TGTGCCAGCAGCTTGGGAGGGCCGCGCACTGAAGCTTTCTTT. Residues: CASSLGGPRTEAFF.

This clone appeared once. The gene calls are TRBV27 and TRBJ2-1; a possible D gene is TRBD2 (5 bases). The V end lost 6 bases, the J end lost 1 base, and 22 bases lay between the germline ends. The CDR3 is made up of 18 amino acids. CDR1 and CDR2 from the germline V gene are MNHEY and SMNVEV (reference sequence). The CDR3 loop reads CASSLGIPQLGSYNEQFF. The CDR3 DNA follows: TGTGCCAGCAGCCTCGGGATACCTCAATTGGGGTCCTACAATGAGCAGTTCTTC.

V is TRBV2 and J is TRBJ1-5; the D gene is possibly TRBD1 (5 bases). There are 13 residues in the CDR3. CDR1 SNHLY and CDR2 FYNNEI come from the germline V gene. V dropped 6 bases and J dropped 4 bases, with 10 bases sitting between them. The DNA of the CDR3 is TGTGCCAGCAGGAGCAGGGCAAATCAGCCCCAGCATTTT. It encodes CASRSRANQPQHF.

The chain links TRBV7-6 to TRBJ2-7; either TRBD1 or TRBD2 may fit D (5 bases each). This CDR3 spans 14 amino acids. The V end was cut by 3 bases, the J end by 1 base, with 10 bases between. Looked up from germline, CDR1 is SGHVS and CDR2 is FNYEAQ. The CDR3, as DNA: TGTGCCAGCAGCTTTGGGACGTTGTCCTACGAGCAGTACTTC. Translated, it gives CASSFGTLSYEQYF.

The chain recombines TRBV29-1 with TRBJ2-1; 10 positions match TRBD2. This CDR3 is built from 15 residues. V lost 8 bases and J lost 0; bases outside the gene matches: 7. CDR1 and CDR2 from the germline V gene are SQVTM and ANQGSEA. DNA for the CDR3: TGCAGCCCCAGACTAGCGGGTAGCTCCTACAATGAGCAGTTCTTC. Translation: CSPRLAGSSYNEQFF.

This clone was counted a single time. The V gene is TRBV6-5, the J gene TRBJ1-5; tentative D call: TRBD1 (6 bases). CDR3 length: 14 amino acids. CDR1 is MNHEY and CDR2 is SVGAGI in the germline V gene. Trimming took 7 bases from V and 3 from J, leaving 13 bases between them. This CDR3 reads CASKRGGSNQPQHF. The CDR3, as DNA: TGTGCCAGCAAGAGGGGGGGCTCCAATCAGCCCCAGCATTTT.

The chain links TRBV4-2 to TRBJ1-5; D possibly corresponds to TRBD1 (5 bases). V was clipped by 1 base and J by 5 bases, with 9 bases between them. The germline V gene has CDR1 LGHNA and CDR2 YNFKEQ. There are 14 residues in the CDR3. The CDR3 bases are TGTGCCAGCAGCCAAGTGAGGGGAGATCAGCCCCAGCATTTT. It translates to CASSQVRGDQPQHF.

This clone showed up just once. V usage is TRBV9 and J usage is TRBJ1-1; perhaps TRBD1 as D (5 bases). Germline lookup yields CDR1 SGDLS and CDR2 YYNGEE. With 3 bases removed from V and 7 bases from J, the gap between germline ends came to 10 bases. The CDR3 runs to 12 residues. The CDR3 reads CASSAGGGEAFF. The DNA for the CDR3 is TGTGCCAGCAGCGCTGGGGGGGGTGAAGCTTTCTTT. The whole variable domain, remainder taken from reference TRBV9 and TRBJ1-1, is DSGVTQTPKHLITATGQRVTLRCSPRSGDLSVYWYQQSLDQGLQFLIQYYNGEERAKGNILERFSAQQFPDLHSELNLSSLELGDSALYFCASSAGGGEAFFGQGTRLTVV.

The rearrangement uses TRBV5-4 and TRBJ2-3; 10 positions match TRBD2. Germline V gives CDR1 SGHNT, CDR2 YYREEE (reference sequence). J lost 3 bases, V lost 3 bases, and 4 bases had no gene match. CDR3 size: 15 residues. CDR3 bases: TGTGCCAGCAGCTCAGCTAGCGGGAGTACAGATACGCAGTATTTT. It yields the protein CASSSASGSTDTQYF.

The chain is built from TRBV7-9 and TRBJ1-1; 10 nucleotides align to TRBD1. Germline values: CDR1 SEHNR, CDR2 FQNEAQ (reference sequence). The V gene end was trimmed by 5 bases and the J gene end by 11 bases; junction bases not matched to a gene: 8. The CDR3 length is 13 residues. The CDR3 DNA is TGTGCCAGCAGCCAGAATGACAGGGGGCCGGCTTTCTTT. Protein sequence: CASSQNDRGPAFF. Looking up the rest from reference TRBV7-9 and TRBJ1-1 gives the full variable domain: DTGVSQNPRHKITKRGQNVTFRCDPISEHNRLYWYRQTLGQGPEFLTYFQNEAQLEKSRLLSDRFSAERPKGSFSTLEIQRTEQGDSAMYLCASSQNDRGPAFFGQGTRLTVV.